This T cell receptor (beta chain) comes out of a study of identical twins. Study conclusions and caveats: There were fewer insertions in abundant cord blood beta clonotypes, but memory repertoires showed no such pattern. Without tracking the same donors, conclusions rested on cross-sectional statistical analysis.

On this clonotype itself: Its antigen is currently unknown.

Germline loops: CDR1 MNHEY, CDR2 SMNVEV (reference sequence). This CDR3 contains 15 residues. V trimming: 6 bases; J trimming: 4 bases; junction bases outside the gene matches: 7. TCRdb fed the 5' RACE reads into MiXCR, producing one record per CDR3 protein. Of 600,000 to 850,000 distinct CDR3 sequences in the sample, roughly 18% were seen once. A further study also used this sample, focusing on T cells expressing NK-cell markers. As that report states: The contribution of dominant NKG2C+ clonotypes to CD8+ T cells in roughly six donors was 1.0-7.0%.

This TCR derives from a woman under 30 in good health. The sequenced material came from PBMCs. The genes are TRBV27 and TRBJ2-3; 10 nucleotides line up with TRBD1. CDR3 in amino acids: CASSRDRGRSDTQYF. The CDR3 DNA reads TGTGCCAGCAGCCGGGACAGGGGAAGATCAGATACGCAGTATTTT.